This passage covers 10 T cell receptor beta chains from one sample sequenced in a study of T-cell reconstitution after alpha-beta-depleted transplantation in children. Library preparation (for TCRbeta) was performed with unique molecular identifiers. TCRdb re-derived calls from the PCR reads in MiXCR, one entry per CDR3 protein. The sample lists 300,000 to 400,000 distinct CDR3 sequences; about an eighth were seen once. Sample: PBMCs, taken from the stem cell graft. These receptors were collected from a human donor who donated a stem cell graft to a child with Fanconi anemia.

This clonotype was seen a handful of times. The junction departs from germline at one end; a sequencing error may be responsible. This chain links TRBV12-3 or TRBV12-4 with TRBJ1-1, with a weak D call TRBD1 (6 bases). The CDR3 extends over 13 amino acids. The CDR3 region has the DNA TGTGCCAGCAGTTTAAGGTGGGACACTGAAACTTTCTTT. It translates to CASSLRWDTETFF.

This clonotype was found a few times. The chain links TRBV5-6 to TRBJ1-4; the match to TRBD1 covers 9 bases. The CDR3 is 13 amino acids. The ends lost 1 base at V and 10 bases at J; junction bases unmatched: 2. Germline assignment: CDR1 SGHDT and CDR2 YYEEEE. The chain's CDR3 is CASSLRQGGKLFF. For the CDR3, the DNA is TGTGCCAGCAGCTTGAGACAGGGGGGAAAACTGTTTTTT.

The sample holds a few counts of this clonotype. This chain's CDR3 is CASSHLVGSKETQYF. DNA for the CDR3: TGCGCCAGCAGCCATCTGGTGGGATCCAAAGAGACCCAGTACTTC. The chain has TRBV4-3 and TRBJ2-5, with D unresolved. CDR1 is LGHNA and CDR2 is YSLEER in the germline V gene. The V gene lost 3 bases and the J gene lost 3 bases, with 14 bases spanning the gap. The length of the CDR3 is 15 residues.

The chain has TRBV11-1 and TRBJ2-6, with 8 positions matching TRBD2. V was clipped by 5 bases and J by 0 bases; unmatched bases: 9. Germline loops: CDR1 SGHAT, CDR2 FQDESV (reference sequence). The CDR3 covers 18 residues. The DNA of the CDR3 is TGTGCCAGCAGCCTTTCCATCGGGGGGGACTCTGGGGCCAACGTCCTGACTTTC. Translation: CASSLSIGGDSGANVLTF. The full variable domain, with the rest looked up from reference TRBV11-1 and TRBJ2-6, is EAEVAQSPRYKITEKSQAVAFWCDPISGHATLYWYRQILGQGPELLVQFQDESVVDDSQLPKDRFSAERLKGVDSTLKIQPAELGDSAMYLCASSLSIGGDSGANVLTFGAGSRLTVL.

This clonotype was found a few times. This chain connects TRBV12-3 or TRBV12-4 to TRBJ2-7; weak D call: TRBD2 (7 bases). This CDR3 is built from 14 residues. The V end lost 8 bases, the J end lost 3 bases, and 17 bases lay between the germline ends. CDR3 DNA: TGTGCCAGCCGTGAGGGGGGGTCAAACTACGAGCAGTACTTC. Translating it yields CASREGGSNYEQYF.

This clonotype was recorded many times. This chain joins TRBV6-5 and TRBJ1-2; D not resolved. CDR3 length: 13 amino acids. Trimming cost V 2 bases and J 7 bases, with 11 bases left between them. Looked up from germline, CDR1 is MNHEY and CDR2 is SVGAGI. CDR3 sequence (DNA): TGTGCCAGCAGTTACCGGCGTGGGTTTGGCTACACCTTC. It translates to CASSYRRGFGYTF.

In its sample, this clonotype was seen many times. The rearrangement links TRBV6-1 to TRBJ1-4; no reliable D call. CDR1 and CDR2 (germline): MNHNS, SASEGT. V dropped 7 bases and J dropped 3 bases, with 15 bases sitting between them. This CDR3 has 15 amino acids. The CDR3 DNA reads TGTGCCAGCACCACGGGGAGGGTCTCTAATGAAAAACTGTTTTTT. This gives the protein CASTTGRVSNEKLFF.

The sample holds many counts of this clonotype. This chain links TRBV10-1 with TRBJ2-2; no firm D call. The germline V gene has CDR1 WNHNN and CDR2 SYGVQD (reference sequence). Trimming left V 4 bases short and J 0 bases short, with 6 bases between. This CDR3 comprises 14 residues. The CDR3 bases are TGCGCCAGCAGTGGCGAATCGAACACCGGGGAGCTGTTTTTT. Translation: CASSGESNTGELFF.

This clonotype was seen only a few times. The chain combines TRBV5-1 with TRBJ2-2; 12 nucleotides match TRBD1. CDR1 SGHRS and CDR2 YFSETQ come from the germline V gene. The junction had 9 bases not matched to a gene; V was cut back by 4 bases and J by 8 bases. The CDR3 has 16 amino acids. Here the CDR3 reads CASSPGTGGAPGELFF. The DNA of the CDR3 is TGCGCCAGCAGCCCTGGGACAGGGGGCGCCCCGGGGGAGCTGTTTTTT.

This chain connects TRBV2 to TRBJ2-7, with D unresolved. CDR3 length: 9 amino acids. Germline assignment: CDR1 SNHLY and CDR2 FYNNEI. CDR3 in DNA: TGTCCCTACAAACCCGAGCAGTACTTC. Protein: CPYKPEQYF. Full variable domain (remainder filled in from reference TRBV2 and TRBJ2-7): EPEVTQTPSHQVTQMGQEVILRCVPISNHLYFYWYRQILGQKVEFLVSFYNNEISEKSEIFDDQFSVERPDGSNFTLKIRSTKLEDSAMYFCPYKPEQYFGPGTRLTVT.